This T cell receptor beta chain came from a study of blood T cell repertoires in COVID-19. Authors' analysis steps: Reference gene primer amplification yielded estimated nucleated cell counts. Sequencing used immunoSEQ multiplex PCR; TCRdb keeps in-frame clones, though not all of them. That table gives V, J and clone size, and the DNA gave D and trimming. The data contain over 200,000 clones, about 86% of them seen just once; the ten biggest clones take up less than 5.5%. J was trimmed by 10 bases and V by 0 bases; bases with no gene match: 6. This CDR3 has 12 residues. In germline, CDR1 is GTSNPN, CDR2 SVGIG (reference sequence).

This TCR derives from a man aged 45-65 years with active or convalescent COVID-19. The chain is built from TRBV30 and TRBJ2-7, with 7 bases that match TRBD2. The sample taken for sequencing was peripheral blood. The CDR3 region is CAWSVGGEGQYF. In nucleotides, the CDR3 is TGTGCCTGGAGTGTAGGCGGGGAGGGACAGTACTTC.